This T cell receptor (beta chain) stems from a study of cytomegalovirus exposure and HLA in healthy donors. V was trimmed by 10 bases and J by 1 base, leaving 10 bases between them. Looked up from germline, CDR1 is SGHNT and CDR2 is YENEEA. The CDR3 runs to 13 residues. Amplification used 60 Vbeta primers and 13 Jbeta primers. Generated by immunoSEQ multiplex PCR, the TCRdb table keeps only in-frame clones and is missing some. The data show about 61,000 clones, 89% seen once. The gene calls are TRBV11-3 and TRBJ2-2; D is perhaps TRBD2 (5 bases). The sequence came from a man aged 30 to 45 in good health and CMV-seropositive. The sequencing sample was made of PBMCs. CDR3 bases: TGTGCCACCAAACTAGAGAACACCGGGGAGCTGTTTTTT. Its protein product is CATKLENTGELFF.